The T cell receptor (beta chain) described here comes from a study of metastatic and nonmetastatic thyroid tumors. Study-wide context: Thyroid patients, malignant and benign, had repertoires compared across blood and tumor or nodule tissue. Study-level findings and limits: Reportedly, malignant thyroid tumors had significantly higher TCR beta diversity than benign nodules, in blood and tumor.

The length of the CDR3 is 16 residues. Between the trimmed V and J ends, which lost 0 bases and 4 bases, there was a span of 15 bases. Germline V gives CDR1 SGDLS, CDR2 YYNGEE. Study processing details: Using the CDR3 differences seen across clinicopathological groups, the authors built a distant-metastasis classifier for papillary thyroid cancer, which was meant to discriminate distant-metastatic patients. Via MiXCR, TCRdb re-called the PCR reads. These V and J calls are TCRdb output, not the study's own analysis. The top ten hold over 3.5% of the sample, which has about 40,000 clones, around 17% seen once. Thyroid surgery took place with no prior treatment in any patient. This clone appeared many times. No antigen is known for it.

This clonotype was obtained from a female donor with papillary thyroid cancer or a benign thyroid nodule (not recorded which). Some clones in this sample may be carry-over from other donors' samples. The rearrangement links TRBV9 to TRBJ2-3; D is perhaps TRBD1 or TRBD2 (5 bases each). Sequencing input: blood. CDR3 amino acids: CASSVGGAGGADTQYF. For the CDR3, the DNA is TGTGCCAGCAGCGTAGGTGGGGCTGGAGGAGCAGATACGCAGTATTTT.